Listed below are T cell receptor beta chains from one sample, sequenced in a study of CD8 T cells in ankylosing spondylitis. One entry per CDR3 protein results from TCRdb running MiXCR on the 5' RACE reads. The sample lists 300,000 to 350,000 distinct CDR3 sequences; about 9.9% were seen once. The sample was blood, either unsorted or a sorted T cell fraction (not recorded which). These receptors were collected from a female donor with ankylosing spondylitis or in good health (not recorded which). Each CDR3 is given with its conserved first and last residue. The D gene is left open where the match is weak. The size of a clone is reported for some rows only, either as once, few or many, or as a class for expanded clones.

abundance,d_gene,v_gene,j_gene,CDR3aa,CDR3nt
.,.,TRBV6-1,TRBJ1-2,CASSAYRDTNYGYTF,TGTGCCAGCAGTGCGTACCGGGACACCAACTATGGCTACACCTTC
many,TRBD1,TRBV28,TRBJ2-3,CASSFGQGWDTDTQYF,TGTGCCAGCAGTTTCGGACAGGGGTGGGACACAGATACGCAGTATTTT
many,TRBD1,TRBV20-1,TRBJ2-7,CSARGTEFSYEQYF,TGCAGTGCTAGGGGGACAGAATTCTCCTACGAGCAGTACTTC
.,.,TRBV2,TRBJ2-2,CARTGKVTGELFF,TGTGCCAGAACAGGGAAGGTCACCGGGGAGCTGTTTTTT
many,.,TRBV10-3,TRBJ1-5,CAISDLLDQPQHF,TGTGCCATCAGTGATTTACTAGATCAGCCCCAGCATTTT
.,TRBD2,TRBV6-2/TRBV6-3,TRBJ2-1,CASSPRQGLAGSYNEQFF,TGTGCCAGCAGCCCACGCCAAGGACTAGCGGGATCATACAATGAGCAGTTCTTC
many,TRBD2,TRBV12-3/TRBV12-4,TRBJ2-1,CASSIPGGAYNEQFF,TGTGCCAGCAGTATTCCCGGGGGGGCTTACAATGAGCAGTTCTTC
many,TRBD1,TRBV10-3,TRBJ2-7,CAISGGTGPTYEQYF,TGTGCCATCAGTGGGGGGACAGGGCCTACCTACGAGCAGTACTTC
many,.,TRBV20-1,TRBJ1-2,CSEQEDYGYTF,TGCAGTGAACAGGAGGACTATGGCTACACCTTC
.,TRBD1,TRBV5-1,TRBJ2-3,CASSLGQGPYTDTQYF,TGCGCCAGCAGCTTGGGACAGGGACCTTACACAGATACGCAGTATTTT
few,TRBD1,TRBV5-1,TRBJ2-3,CASTGGTGRYSTDTQYF,TGCGCCAGCACAGGGGGAACCGGACGGTATAGCACAGATACGCAGTATTTT
.,.,TRBV5-1,TRBJ2-5,CASSFVGETQYF,TGCGCCAGCAGCTTTGTAGGGGAGACCCAGTACTTC
few,TRBD1,TRBV7-2,TRBJ2-3,CASSSVGTASTDTQYF,TGTGCCAGCAGCTCAGTCGGGACAGCTAGCACAGATACGCAGTATTTT
many,TRBD2,TRBV20-1,TRBJ2-1,CSAGYPSGGNEQFF,TGCAGTGCTGGATATCCTAGCGGGGGGAATGAGCAGTTCTTC
.,TRBD1,TRBV28,TRBJ2-2,CASRGPGQGFSGELFF,TGTGCCAGCAGGGGACCGGGACAGGGGTTCTCCGGGGAGCTGTTTTTT
many,.,TRBV12-3/TRBV12-4,TRBJ2-3,CASSLAGADTQYF,TGTGCCAGCAGTTTAGCAGGGGCAGATACGCAGTATTTT
many,.,TRBV5-6,TRBJ2-1,CASSLAGLGEQFF,TGTGCCAGCAGCTTGGCAGGGCTGGGTGAGCAGTTCTTC
.,.,TRBV7-9,TRBJ2-3,CASSWEQGYTDTQYF,TGTGCCAGCAGCTGGGAACAGGGATACACAGATACGCAGTATTTT
many,TRBD1,TRBV6-1,TRBJ2-7,CASTMRQGSYEQYF,TGTGCCAGCACTATGCGACAGGGGAGCTACGAGCAGTACTTC
few,TRBD1,TRBV7-3,TRBJ1-2,CASSASGTDNYGYTF,TGTGCCAGCAGCGCGTCCGGGACAGATAACTATGGCTACACCTTC
.,.,TRBV5-4,TRBJ2-7,CASSSRVGGYKPTTYEQYF,TGTGCCAGCAGCTCACGTGTGGGGGGCTATAAACCCACCACCTACGAGCAGTACTTC
many,TRBD1,TRBV5-4,TRBJ1-4,CASSFYRGSEEKLFF,TGTGCCAGCAGCTTTTACAGGGGGTCAGAGGAAAAACTGTTTTTT
many,.,TRBV11-2,TRBJ2-7,CASSLAHGRTLYEQYF,TGTGCCAGCAGCTTAGCCCACGGTAGGACACTTTACGAGCAGTACTTC
few,TRBD1,TRBV2,TRBJ2-7,CASSWGTGGIPFYEQYF,TGTGCCAGCAGTTGGGGGACAGGGGGCATCCCCTTCTACGAGCAGTACTTC
.,TRBD1,TRBV27,TRBJ2-1,CASTTGGLEQFF,TGTGCCAGCACTACAGGGGGCCTTGAGCAGTTCTTC
many,.,TRBV7-9,TRBJ1-2,CASSLAQDRGYTF,TGTGCCAGCAGCTTAGCTCAAGACCGCGGCTACACCTTC
.,.,TRBV20-1,TRBJ2-1,CSAKGEKSQYNEQFF,TGCAGTGCTAAAGGGGAGAAAAGTCAATACAATGAGCAGTTCTTC
many,.,TRBV5-1,TRBJ2-1,CASSSDPGSYNEQFF,TGCGCCAGCAGCTCGGACCCCGGCTCCTACAATGAGCAGTTCTTC
.,.,TRBV7-2,TRBJ2-7,CASSLVTSGGGGQYF,TGTGCCAGCAGCTTAGTCACAAGTGGCGGAGGGGGGCAGTACTTC
many,TRBD2,TRBV5-1,TRBJ2-5,CASSLGSGSSETQYF,TGCGCCAGCAGCTTGGGTAGCGGGAGTTCGGAGACCCAGTACTTC
.,.,TRBV29-1,TRBJ1-3,CSVAAQGEASGNTIYF,TGCAGCGTCGCTGCCCAGGGCGAGGCCTCTGGAAACACCATATATTTT
many,.,TRBV12-3/TRBV12-4,TRBJ1-6,CASSKRQNSPLHF,TGTGCCAGCAGCAAGCGCCAAAATTCACCCCTCCACTTT
.,.,TRBV5-1,TRBJ2-7,CASSLTSGPSEQYF,TGCGCCAGCAGCTTGACCAGTGGCCCCTCCGAGCAGTACTTC
many,.,TRBV12-3/TRBV12-4,TRBJ1-5,CASSSRRGFGEWQPQHF,TGTGCCAGCAGCTCAAGGCGGGGTTTTGGGGAATGGCAGCCCCAGCATTTT
many,.,TRBV20-1,TRBJ2-1,CSASELRDADNEQFF,TGCAGTGCTAGTGAACTCCGGGACGCTGACAATGAGCAGTTCTTC
many,TRBD2,TRBV20-1,TRBJ2-3,CSARDTGRGDDTQYF,TGCAGTGCTAGAGATACCGGGCGGGGGGACGATACGCAGTATTTT
few,.,TRBV7-2,TRBJ2-4,CASSLSRAAKNIQYF,TGTGCCAGCAGCTTAAGTCGGGCGGCCAAAAACATTCAGTACTTC
few,.,TRBV27,TRBJ2-7,CASSRGGPTYEQYF,TGTGCCAGCAGTCGAGGGGGGCCCACCTACGAGCAGTACTTC
many,.,TRBV20-1,TRBJ1-2,CSALVTATYGYTF,TGCAGTGCGCTTGTAACAGCTACGTATGGCTACACCTTC
many,.,TRBV5-1,TRBJ1-6,CASSFGEGRSPLHF,TGCGCCAGCAGCTTCGGGGAGGGAAGGTCACCCCTCCACTTT
.,.,TRBV2,TRBJ1-1,CASSEIRSADMLF,TGTGCCAGCAGTGAAATTAGGTCGGCCGACATGCTCTTT
many,.,TRBV20-1,TRBJ2-2,CSARFGGAGELFF,TGCAGTGCTAGGTTCGGTGGAGCCGGGGAGCTGTTTTTT
few,.,TRBV5-1,TRBJ2-1,CASSRDGGTYNEQFF,TGCGCCAGCAGCCGTGACGGGGGCACCTACAATGAGCAGTTCTTC
many,.,TRBV10-1,TRBJ1-5,CASSESGAGQPQHF,TGCGCCAGCAGTGAGTCGGGGGCAGGGCAGCCCCAGCATTTT
many,.,TRBV12-3/TRBV12-4,TRBJ2-7,CASSSRGWTGGVREQYF,TGTGCCAGCAGTTCACGAGGGTGGACAGGAGGGGTGAGAGAGCAGTACTTC
many,TRBD1,TRBV12-3/TRBV12-4,TRBJ1-2,CASSLAGTENYGYTF,TGTGCCAGCAGTTTAGCCGGGACAGAGAACTATGGCTACACCTTC
few,TRBD1,TRBV11-2,TRBJ1-1,CASSFGQGAEAFF,TGTGCCAGCAGCTTCGGACAGGGTGCTGAAGCTTTCTTT
.,.,TRBV3-1,TRBJ2-1,CASSQALRGRKYNEQFF,TGTGCCAGCAGCCAAGCTCTTCGGGGGAGAAAGTACAATGAGCAGTTCTTC
few,TRBD2,TRBV12-5,TRBJ2-5,CASARSGSGETQYF,TGTGCTAGTGCCCGGAGCGGGAGTGGGGAGACCCAGTACTTC
many,.,TRBV29-1,TRBJ1-1,CSVIGQGTMNTEAFF,TGCAGCGTTATAGGGCAGGGGACAATGAACACTGAAGCTTTCTTT
many,TRBD2,TRBV27,TRBJ2-3,CASSPGTSGSTDTQYF,TGTGCCAGCAGCCCGGGGACTAGCGGATCCACAGATACGCAGTATTTT
many,.,TRBV29-1,TRBJ2-1,CSGRDLDLNNEQFF,TGCAGCGGCCGGGACTTAGATTTAAACAATGAGCAGTTCTTC
many,TRBD2,TRBV6-1,TRBJ2-2,CASSEMGGGRVTGELFF,TGTGCCAGCAGTGAAATGGGCGGGGGTAGAGTTACCGGGGAGCTGTTTTTT
.,.,TRBV6-5,TRBJ1-2,CASSYSIVGSGGYTF,TGTGCCAGCAGTTACTCGATCGTGGGGTCCGGGGGCTACACCTTC
many,TRBD1,TRBV12-3/TRBV12-4,TRBJ1-2,CASQGANNYGYTF,TGTGCCTCACAGGGGGCTAATAACTATGGCTACACCTTC
.,TRBD1,TRBV11-1,TRBJ2-6,CASSLSARGLLSAGANVLTF,TGTGCCAGCAGCTTATCAGCCAGGGGGCTTCTCAGTGCTGGGGCCAACGTCCTGACTTTC
many,.,TRBV5-6,TRBJ1-1,CASSLISGNTEAFF,TGTGCCAGCAGCTTGATTTCCGGGAACACTGAAGCTTTCTTT